The rows below give T cell receptor beta chains drawn from one sample of a study of blood T cell repertoires in COVID-19. Clones were read by immunoSEQ multiplex PCR, and TCRdb kept only the in-frame ones, dropping some. The sample shows 56,000 or so clones, just under 90% of them seen only once. The sample comprised peripheral blood. These receptor sequences come from a man in his fifties or sixties with acute or convalescent COVID-19. CDR3s include the opening cysteine and the closing phenylalanine or tryptophan. D genes are given only for firm matches. Only part of the rows carry a size: once, few, many, or a class if the clone is expanded.

>TRBV28|TRBD2|TRBJ2-2|NA
CASSRSGSGAGELFF
TGTGCCAGCAGCCGGAGCGGGAGCGGTGCCGGGGAGCTGTTTTTT
>TRBV5-5|TRBD1|TRBJ1-3|NA
CASSLSDRATGNTIYF
TGTGCCAGCAGCTTGTCGGACAGGGCGACTGGAAACACCATATATTTT
>TRBV2|TRBD1|TRBJ2-7|NA
CASSVGTVNSYEQYF
TGTGCCAGCAGTGTGGGGACAGTGAACTCCTACGAGCAGTACTTC
>TRBV18|TRBD1|TRBJ2-7|once
CASSPDRGRFYEQYF
TGTGCCAGCTCACCGGACAGGGGGAGGTTTTACGAGCAGTACTTC
>TRBV24-1|NA|TRBJ1-5|NA
CATGHPNQPQHF
TGTGCCACGGGACACCCGAATCAGCCCCAGCATTTT
>TRBV30|NA|TRBJ2-2|NA
CAWSVPEVTGELFF
TGTGCCTGGAGTGTACCCGAGGTCACCGGGGAGCTGTTTTTT
>TRBV6-5|NA|TRBJ2-1|NA
CASSRGITYNEQFF
TGTGCCAGCAGTCGGGGGATCACGTACAATGAGCAGTTCTTC
>TRBV6-5|NA|TRBJ1-1|NA
CASSTSDTLTEAFF
TGTGCCAGCAGCACTTCGGACACCTTGACTGAAGCTTTCTTT
>TRBV19|TRBD1|TRBJ1-2|NA
CASGQTGGFGYTF
TGTGCCAGTGGTCAAACAGGGGGCTTTGGCTACACCTTC
>TRBV2|TRBD1|TRBJ1-3|NA
CASRTGAGNTIYF
TGTGCCAGCAGGACAGGGGCTGGAAACACCATATATTTT
>TRBV25-1|NA|TRBJ1-2|NA
CASSPGAGGYTF
TGTGCCAGCAGCCCCGGGGCGGGGGGCTACACCTTC
>TRBV27|NA|TRBJ2-7|NA
CASSLLGGSYEQYF
TGTGCCAGCAGTTTATTGGGGGGATCCTACGAGCAGTACTTC
>TRBV7-9|TRBD1|TRBJ1-1|few
CASSTQGATGKNTEAFF
TGTGCCAGCAGCACGCAGGGGGCAACGGGAAAAAACACTGAAGCTTTCTTT
>TRBV27|TRBD1|TRBJ1-5|NA
CASSFGQGYSQPQHF
TGTGCCAGCAGTTTCGGACAGGGATACTCTCAGCCCCAGCATTTT
>TRBV27|TRBD1|TRBJ1-4|NA
CASSLSWDRTEKLFF
TGTGCCAGCAGTTTATCTTGGGACAGAACTGAAAAACTGTTTTTT
>TRBV18|NA|TRBJ2-5|NA
CASSPPSRGQETQYF
TGTGCCAGCTCACCACCTTCACGGGGCCAAGAGACCCAGTACTTC
>TRBV24-1|TRBD1|TRBJ2-3|NA
CATSDPGGVTDTQYF
TGTGCCACCAGTGATCCAGGGGGTGTCACAGATACGCAGTATTTT
>TRBV9|NA|TRBJ1-6|few
CASSVGGGDIFSPLHF
TGTGCCAGCAGCGTAGGCGGGGGTGACATTTTTTCACCCCTCCACTTT
>TRBV4-1|NA|TRBJ1-1|NA
CASSQDPLGAFF
TGCGCCAGCAGCCAAGATCCCCTCGGTGCTTTCTTT
>TRBV5-6|TRBD2|TRBJ2-7|few
CASSPPSGDTYEQYF
TGTGCCAGCAGCCCCCCTAGCGGGGATACCTACGAGCAGTACTTC
>TRBV2|TRBD1|TRBJ2-1|NA
CASSPWGQGYNEQFF
TGTGCCAGCAGTCCCTGGGGACAGGGTTACAATGAGCAGTTCTTC
>TRBV18|NA|TRBJ1-5|NA
CASSSLQGSQPQHF
TGTGCCAGCTCATCGTTGCAGGGGAGTCAGCCCCAGCATTTT
>TRBV29-1|NA|TRBJ1-1|NA
CSVESTGNTEAFF
TGCAGCGTTGAATCCACGGGGAACACTGAAGCTTTCTTT
>TRBV9|TRBD2|TRBJ2-7|NA
CASSVAGGTYEQYF
TGTGCCAGCAGCGTAGCGGGGGGGACCTACGAGCAGTACTTC
>TRBV6-6|NA|TRBJ1-3|few
CASSSNADTIYF
TGTGCCAGCAGTTCCAACGCGGACACCATATATTTT
>TRBV18|TRBD1|TRBJ2-5|NA
CASSPLAAGQGWETQYF
TGTGCCAGCTCACCACTCGCTGCGGGACAGGGTTGGGAGACCCAGTACTTC
>TRBV10-3|NA|TRBJ1-2|NA
CARNPETRDGYTF
TGTGCCAGAAACCCGGAAACTCGGGATGGCTACACCTTC
>TRBV29-1|NA|TRBJ1-1|NA
CSVHRAKEAFF
TGCAGCGTTCACAGGGCAAAAGAAGCTTTCTTT
>TRBV15|NA|TRBJ2-2|NA
CATSRDKSAGELFF
TGTGCCACCAGCAGAGATAAATCGGCCGGGGAGCTGTTTTTT
>TRBV23-1|NA|TRBJ2-1|once
CASSQSRMSSSYNEQFF
TGCGCCAGCAGTCAATCGAGGATGAGCAGCTCCTACAATGAGCAGTTCTTC
>TRBV30|NA|TRBJ1-1|once
CAWSVRFMNTEAFF
TGTGCCTGGAGTGTCAGGTTTATGAACACTGAAGCTTTCTTT
>TRBV24-1|TRBD1|TRBJ1-4|NA
CATSETGTAHEKLFF
TGTGCCACCAGTGAGACCGGGACAGCGCATGAAAAACTGTTTTTT
>TRBV9|NA|TRBJ2-2|NA
CASSGQYGTGELFF
TGTGCCAGCAGCGGCCAGTATGGCACCGGGGAGCTGTTTTTT
>TRBV11-2|NA|TRBJ1-1|NA
CASSLGHGGNTEAFF
TGTGCCAGCAGCTTAGGACACGGAGGGAACACTGAAGCTTTCTTT
>TRBV5-5|NA|TRBJ2-7|NA
CASSITGTAYEQYF
TGTGCCAGCAGTATAACAGGGACCGCCTACGAGCAGTACTTC
>TRBV5-4|NA|TRBJ2-5|NA
CASSLATGGTQYF
TGTGCCAGCAGCTTGGCAACAGGCGGGACCCAGTACTTC